This TCR beta chain is drawn from a study of identical twins. The table lists this clonotype with a few counts. Each CDR3 protein gets one entry after TCRdb re-called the 5' RACE reads with MiXCR. Here the sample spans 540,000 or so distinct CDR3 sequences, approximately 20% being singletons. The CDR3 is 15 amino acids. Germline assignment: CDR1 SGHTA and CDR2 FQGNSA. J lost 7 bases, V lost 6 bases, and 9 bases had no gene match. This sample was shared with a second study, whose subject was yellow fever vaccine responses in identical twins.

The sequencing sample was made of CD4+ T cells sorted from blood. This receptor was identified in a woman between 18 and 29 years old in good health. The chain has TRBV7-2 and TRBJ1-6; TRBD1 agrees at 7 bases. CDR3 bases: TGTGCCAGCAGACCAACCGGGACAGAGAATTCACCCCTCCACTTT. Translation gives CASRPTGTENSPLHF.